Below are 14 T cell receptor beta chains sequenced from a single sample in a study of response to subunit inactivated influenza vaccine. TCRdb itself ran the RT-PCR reads through MiXCR, one entry per CDR3 protein. Here the sample spans 650,000 or so distinct CDR3 sequences, around 15% being singletons. The specimen was PBMCs from blood, collected roughly 15 days before vaccination. The receptors derive from a man aged 50 to 59 who received an inactivated influenza vaccine.

The V gene is TRBV29-1, the J gene TRBJ2-7, with D maybe TRBD2 (5 bases). Germline assignment: CDR1 SQVTM and CDR2 ANQGSEA. The CDR3 has 13 residues. Deletions cut 3 bases from V and 3 bases from J, with 12 bases between. CDR3 coding DNA: TGCAGCGTTGATATCCCCGGACTCTACGAGCAGTACTTC. Residues: CSVDIPGLYEQYF.

This clonotype showed up just a few times. V usage is TRBV30 and J usage is TRBJ2-7; TRBD1 aligns across 11 bases. CDR3 length equals 17 residues. Germline-derived CDR1 and CDR2 are GTSNPN and SVGIG (reference sequence). V gave up 4 bases and J gave up 2 bases; unmatched junction bases: 13. As DNA, the CDR3 is TGTGCCTGGATGAGGAGTATAGTGGGACAGGGGGCCTACGAGCAGTACTTC. Encoded protein: CAWMRSIVGQGAYEQYF.

This clonotype was seen ten or more times. The rearrangement joins TRBV4-1 to TRBJ2-1, with TRBD2 matching 8 bases. This CDR3 is built from 19 residues. Germline V gene sequence: CDR1 MGHRA, CDR2 YSYEKL. The V and J ends lost 2 bases and 5 bases, in that order; junction bases with no gene match: 17. The CDR3 spells CASSQIGVNRGGLHNEQFF. DNA for the CDR3: TGCGCCAGCAGCCAAATAGGGGTTAACCGGGGGGGACTACACAATGAGCAGTTCTTC.

This rearrangement joins TRBV19 to TRBJ1-6, with TRBD1 matching over 9 bases. Germline CDR1 and CDR2: LNHDA and SQIVND (reference sequence). The V segment lost 6 bases and the J segment 8 bases; nucleotides outside the gene matches: 2. This CDR3 comprises 13 residues. Here the CDR3 reads CASSGQGYSPLHF. The DNA for the CDR3 is TGTGCCAGTAGCGGACAGGGGTATTCACCCCTCCACTTT.

The chain couples TRBV7-2 to TRBJ2-1, with D tentatively TRBD2 (5 bases). The V end was cut by 4 bases, the J end by 0 bases, with 10 bases between. Germline V CDR1 and CDR2: SGHTA, FQGNSA. This CDR3 spans 15 amino acids. The CDR3 DNA reads TGTGCCAGCAGCTCGGACTTAAGCTCCTACAATGAGCAGTTCTTC. This translates into CASSSDLSSYNEQFF. The whole variable domain, remainder taken from reference TRBV7-2 and TRBJ2-1, is GAGVSQSPSNKVTEKGKDVELRCDPISGHTALYWYRQSLGQGLEFLIYFQGNSAPDKSGLPSDRFSAERTGGSVSTLTIQRTQQEDSAVYLCASSSDLSSYNEQFFGPGTRLTVL.

This sequence joins TRBV7-9 and TRBJ2-1, with TRBD2 identical over 8 bases. The ends lost 4 bases at V and 5 bases at J; junction bases unmatched: 4. The CDR3 totals 14 residues. In germline, CDR1 is SEHNR, CDR2 FQNEAQ (reference sequence). CDR3 DNA sequence: TGTGCCAGCAGCTCCCGCGGGGGGAACAATGAGCAGTTCTTC. Protein product: CASSSRGGNNEQFF.

There are many counts of this clonotype. J is TRBJ2-1 and V is TRBV2; either TRBD1 or TRBD2 may fit D (6 bases each). The CDR3 is made up of 13 amino acids. The ends were cut back, 4 bases at V and 8 bases at J, with 12 bases in the middle. Germline V gene lookup returns CDR1 SNHLY and CDR2 FYNNEI. The CDR3 loop is CASSARRGDEQFF. In DNA form, the CDR3 reads TGTGCCAGCAGTGCCAGGAGGGGGGATGAGCAGTTCTTC.

The chain employs TRBV7-9 and TRBJ2-5; D remains ambiguous. CDR1 SEHNR and CDR2 FQNEAQ come from the germline V gene (reference sequence). The CDR3 contains 13 residues. With 5 bases removed from V and 2 bases from J, the gap between germline ends came to 9 bases. The CDR3 DNA reads TGTGCCAGCAGCCCACACCTACAAGAGACCCAGTACTTC. It encodes CASSPHLQETQYF.

This clonotype was observed many times. This sequence joins TRBV5-1 and TRBJ2-5; weak D call: TRBD2 (5 bases). This CDR3 spans 14 amino acids. Germline assignment: CDR1 SGHRS and CDR2 YFSETQ. Trimming shortened V by 4 bases and J by 4 bases, and 14 bases separated the two germline ends. The CDR3 bases are TGCGCCAGCAGCGTTCGAGGGATTGGAGAGACCCAGTACTTC. Translating it yields CASSVRGIGETQYF.

The table lists this clonotype with a few counts. The rearrangement uses TRBV4-1 and TRBJ2-3; a possible D gene is TRBD1 (5 bases). Trimming cost V 1 base and J 3 bases, with 11 bases left between them. Germline-derived CDR1 and CDR2 are MGHRA and YSYEKL. This CDR3 has 15 amino acids. The CDR3 nucleotides are TGCGCCAGCAGCCAAGTTTGGGGCGAGACAGATACGCAGTATTTT. Protein: CASSQVWGETDTQYF.

This clonotype was counted many times. The chain combines TRBV12-3 or TRBV12-4 with TRBJ1-3; D remains ambiguous. The CDR3 runs to 13 residues. Trimming cost V 5 bases and J 0 bases, with 5 bases left between them. The chain's CDR3 is CASSRPSGNTIYF. As DNA, the CDR3 is TGTGCCAGCAGTCGACCCTCTGGAAACACCATATATTTT.

The chain has TRBV6-5 and TRBJ2-2, with 7 bases aligning to TRBD1. The CDR3 runs to 16 residues. Per the germline V gene, CDR1 is MNHEY and CDR2 is SVGAGI. V was clipped by 0 bases and J by 7 bases; unmatched bases: 8. CDR3 sequence (DNA): TGTGCCAGCAGTTACTCGTCCAGGGGGAGCAACGGGGAGCTGTTTTTT. Translated: CASSYSSRGSNGELFF.

This clonotype occurred a few times. The chain links TRBV11-2 to TRBJ2-2; D is uncertain. CDR1 and CDR2 (germline): SGHAT, FQNNGV. The V and J ends lost 5 bases and 0 bases respectively, with 13 bases between them. There are 16 residues in the CDR3. CDR3 in amino acids: CASSPRTAANTGELFF. The CDR3 bases are TGTGCCAGCAGCCCCCGGACGGCAGCGAACACCGGGGAGCTGTTTTTT.

The chain uses TRBV10-1 and TRBJ2-1, with TRBD2 matching 7 bases. The CDR3 is made up of 12 amino acids. In germline, CDR1 is WNHNN, CDR2 SYGVQD (reference sequence). V lost 8 bases to trimming and J lost 12 bases; unmatched junction nucleotides: 10. The CDR3 DNA reads TGCGCCAGCTTTTTAAAACCGGGAGGGCAGTTCTTC. Its translation is CASFLKPGGQFF.